What follows describes a single T cell receptor (beta chain). The data were taken from a study of CD8+ T cells in alopecia areata. Stated treatment: oral pan-JAK inhibitor, 5-10 mg twice daily. Trimming took off 2 bases at V and 5 bases at J, with 16 bases between the two ends. The CDR3 sequence is 15 residues long. Per the germline V gene, CDR1 is LGHNA and CDR2 is YSLEER. cDNA reverse transcribed from extracted RNA served as the sequencing template. Clones were sequenced by immunoSEQ multiplex PCR, and TCRdb holds only the in-frame ones, with some missing. The sample has around 190,000 clones, 60% seen once.

The TCR was taken from a human donor with alopecia areata. The input for sequencing was CD4+ T cells sorted from blood, taken at week 24, from a patient treated with tofacitinib. The chain links TRBV4-3 to TRBJ2-7; TRBD2 is a possible D gene (6 bases). CDR3 sequence (DNA): TGCGCCAGCAGCCAAACGGGAGACACCGTCCACGAGCAGTACTTC. This encodes CASSQTGDTVHEQYF.